A single sample is the source of the 4 T cell receptor beta chains below, sequenced in a study of blood T cell repertoires in COVID-19. Sequencing was performed with immunoSEQ multiplex PCR; in TCRdb, only in-frame clones are kept and a portion is missing. In the table there are some 220,000 clones, about 90% of which are singletons. The source material was PBMCs or T cells enriched from blood (not recorded which). The receptors here all came from a woman between 50 and 59 years old in a cohort exposed to, infected with or recovered from COVID-19 (not recorded which).

In this sample, this clone turned up once. The chain employs TRBV27 and TRBJ1-2; 8 nucleotides agree with TRBD1. Unmatched junction bases numbered 6, after V lost 6 bases and J lost 0 bases. Germline CDR1 and CDR2: MNHEY and SMNVEV (reference sequence). The CDR3 loop spans 15 amino acids. DNA of the CDR3: TGTGCCAGCAGCCCGACAGGGGTAGCTAACTATGGCTACACCTTC. Amino acid sequence: CASSPTGVANYGYTF.

The CDR3 protein is CASSRPGPSGQETQYF. The DNA for the CDR3 is TGTGCCAGCAGCCGCCCGGGGCCTAGCGGTCAAGAGACCCAGTACTTC. The chain uses TRBV4-2 and TRBJ2-5, with 7 nucleotides matching TRBD2. J lost 2 bases, V lost 4 bases, and 10 bases had no gene match. Germline V CDR1 and CDR2: LGHNA, YNFKEQ. This CDR3 comprises 16 residues.

This clone showed up just a few times. CDR3 in amino acids: CASSGRRSSYNSPLHF. CDR3 DNA: TGTGCCAGCAGTGGGCGACGGAGCTCCTATAATTCACCCCTCCACTTT. The genes are TRBV2 and TRBJ1-6; D not certain. The CDR3 is 16 amino acids. CDR1 is SNHLY and CDR2 is FYNNEI in the germline V gene. The V end was cut by 4 bases, the J end by 0 bases, with 10 bases between. The full variable domain, with the rest looked up from reference TRBV2 and TRBJ1-6, is EPEVTQTPSHQVTQMGQEVILRCVPISNHLYFYWYRQILGQKVEFLVSFYNNEISEKSEIFDDQFSVERPDGSNFTLKIRSTKLEDSAMYFCASSGRRSSYNSPLHFGNGTRLTVT.

This rearrangement joins TRBV30 to TRBJ1-2, with TRBD1 identical over 7 bases. This CDR3 is built from 11 residues. J lost 9 bases, V lost 1 base, and 2 bases had no gene match. Germline V gene data show CDR1 as GTSNPN and CDR2 as SVGIG (reference sequence). The CDR3 loop reads CAWSGQGSYTF. Here the CDR3 DNA reads TGTGCCTGGAGTGGACAGGGCAGCTACACCTTC. The whole variable domain, filled in from reference TRBV30 and TRBJ1-2, reads SQTIHQWPATLVQPVGSPLSLECTVEGTSNPNLYWYRQAAGRGLQLLFYSVGIGQISSEVPQNLSASRPQDRQFILSSKKLLLSDSGFYLCAWSGQGSYTFGSGTRLTVV.